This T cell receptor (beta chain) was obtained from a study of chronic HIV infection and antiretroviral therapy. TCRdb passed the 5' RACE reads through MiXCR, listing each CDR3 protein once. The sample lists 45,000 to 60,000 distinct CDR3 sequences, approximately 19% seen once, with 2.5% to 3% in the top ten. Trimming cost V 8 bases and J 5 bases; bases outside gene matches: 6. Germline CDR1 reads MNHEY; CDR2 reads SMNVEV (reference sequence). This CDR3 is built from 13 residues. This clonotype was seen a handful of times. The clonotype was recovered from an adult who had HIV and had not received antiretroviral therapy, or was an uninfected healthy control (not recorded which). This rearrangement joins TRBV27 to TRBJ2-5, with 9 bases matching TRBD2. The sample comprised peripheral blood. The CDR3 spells CASRGLAYETQYF. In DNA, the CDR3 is TGTGCCAGCCGCGGACTAGCGTACGAGACCCAGTACTTC.